This entry concerns a single TCR beta chain. Antigen unknown. These data originate in a study of PD-1 blockade in classical Hodgkin lymphoma. The V segment lost 6 bases and the J segment 4 bases; nucleotides outside the gene matches: 9. Germline lookup yields CDR1 KGHSH and CDR2 LQKENI. The CDR3 is 16 residues long. Measured with immunoSEQ multiplex PCR; TCRdb has only the in-frame clones, and not every one. The profile covers tens of thousands of clones, with 65% to 90% appearing a single time and 2% to 2.5% taken by the ten largest. Each patient relapsed following autologous stem cell transplantation, and prior brentuximab vedotin exposure differed. Magnetic negative selection was used to purify CD4+ T cells from thawed PBMCs. Complete response, partial response or progressive disease was recorded as best response. Study-wide findings and caveats: The origin of the repertoire differences remains undefined, with disease activity or prior therapy as possible causes.

The sequence came from a human donor with classical Hodgkin lymphoma. The rearrangement joins TRBV18 to TRBJ1-1, with 12 positions matching TRBD1. Material: CD4+ T cells from blood, obtained at baseline. The CDR3 region has the DNA TGTGCCAGCTCCCGAAACCGGGGACAGGGGGCCACTGAAGCTTTCTTT. Protein sequence: CASSRNRGQGATEAFF.